Listed below are T cell receptor beta chains from one sample, sequenced in a study of CD8 T cells in ankylosing spondylitis. In TCRdb, the 5' RACE reads were re-called with MiXCR into one record per CDR3 protein. Of roughly 120,000 distinct CDR3 sequences in the sample, approximately 6.8% were seen once. Material: blood, either unsorted or a sorted T cell fraction (not recorded which). The source of these receptors is a male donor with ankylosing spondylitis or in good health (not recorded which). Each CDR3 is given with its conserved first and last residue. Fields, in order: J gene, D gene, clone size, V gene, CDR3 DNA, CDR3 protein. D genes are given only for firm matches. Some rows have no size entry. The others give once, few or many, or a class for an expanded clone.

>TRBJ2-3|TRBD2|few|TRBV29-1
TGCAGCGTTGACCTCTTAGCGGGGGTGGCCACAGATACGCAGTATTTT
CSVDLLAGVATDTQYF
>TRBJ2-2|NA|many|TRBV5-6
TGTGCCAGCAGCTTGGACTCGAACACCGGGGAGCTGTTTTTT
CASSLDSNTGELFF
>TRBJ2-7|TRBD2|many|TRBV6-2/TRBV6-3
TGTGCCAGCAGCCTTGAGGAGCGGGGCGGCTCCTACGAGCAGTACTTC
CASSLEERGGSYEQYF
>TRBJ2-7|TRBD2|once|TRBV28
TGTGCCAGCAGCTCCCCCAGCGGGGCCAGCTCCTACGAGCAGTACTTC
CASSSPSGASSYEQYF
>TRBJ2-3|NA|many|TRBV5-1
TGCGCCAGCAGCCCTAACTATGGAGATACGCAGTATTTT
CASSPNYGDTQYF
>TRBJ2-4|TRBD1|many|TRBV29-1
TGCAGCGTTGAGGGCCCGACAGGGCCCCTAATTCAGTACTTC
CSVEGPTGPLIQYF
>TRBJ2-7|NA|NA|TRBV21-1
TGTGCCAGGCGGACACCCAGTAACTACGAGCAGTACTTC
CARRTPSNYEQYF
>TRBJ2-1|NA|many|TRBV5-1
TGCGCCAGCAGCTTGGGCGGGGGCCACAATGAGCAGTTCTTC
CASSLGGGHNEQFF
>TRBJ2-7|NA|many|TRBV10-3
TGTGCCATCAGGTCCCGGGACACTTCCTACGAGCAGTACTTC
CAIRSRDTSYEQYF
>TRBJ2-2|NA|many|TRBV3-1
TGTGCCAGCAGCCAAGTTCGGTCGAGGGGTACCGGGGAGCTGTTTTTT
CASSQVRSRGTGELFF
>TRBJ1-1|TRBD1|many|TRBV7-2
TGTGCCAGCAGCCCACCGGGACAGATGAACACTGAAGCTTTCTTT
CASSPPGQMNTEAFF
>TRBJ1-2|NA|many|TRBV5-1
TGCGCCAGCAGCTTATTTTCTGACACGGCTAACTATGGCTACACCTTC
CASSLFSDTANYGYTF
>TRBJ2-7|TRBD1|many|TRBV2
TGTGCCAGCAGTATCGAGACAGGGGGCGAGCAGTACTTC
CASSIETGGEQYF
>TRBJ1-1|NA|NA|TRBV10-3
TGTGCCATCAGCCCCCCTCGCCTCTACACTGAAGCTTTCTTT
CAISPPRLYTEAFF
>TRBJ1-2|NA|many|TRBV14
TGTGCCAGCAGCCAAGGAGGATCCATCCAAAGCTACACCTTC
CASSQGGSIQSYTF
>TRBJ1-5|NA|many|TRBV20-1
TGCAGTCTTGCTGGGGGGGTAGGTCAGCCCCAGCATTTT
CSLAGGVGQPQHF
>TRBJ2-7|TRBD2|many|TRBV28
TGTGCCAGCAGCTTGGGCCGGGAGGGCCGAAGCTCCTACGAGCAGTACTTC
CASSLGREGRSSYEQYF
>TRBJ1-2|TRBD1|many|TRBV5-1
TGCGCCAGCAGCATCGACAGGGTGTATGGCTACACCTTC
CASSIDRVYGYTF
>TRBJ2-5|NA|few|TRBV5-1
TGCGCCAGCAGCTGGGCCCCTGGGGAGACCCAGTACTTC
CASSWAPGETQYF
>TRBJ2-3|NA|few|TRBV5-1
TGCGCCAGCAGCTTGGGGACTCCGGGGGGCCGGGATACGCAGTATTTT
CASSLGTPGGRDTQYF
>TRBJ1-5|NA|few|TRBV5-1
TGCGCCAGCAGCTTGGGGGCCGGGGGGCATCAGCCCCAGCATTTT
CASSLGAGGHQPQHF
>TRBJ1-1|NA|many|TRBV29-1
TGCAGCGTTGAAGGGCGGGGGCGAGGTCTGGCTTTCTTT
CSVEGRGRGLAFF
>TRBJ1-2|NA|many|TRBV7-9
TGTGCCAGCAGCTCCGACGTGAGGATTTCAGAGGGCTACACCTTC
CASSSDVRISEGYTF
>TRBJ1-4|NA|many|TRBV5-6
TGTGCCAGCAGCTTGGCTGGGCTTGATGAAAAACTGTTTTTT
CASSLAGLDEKLFF
>TRBJ2-7|TRBD2|many|TRBV20-1
TGCAGTGCTAGAGATCTTTCTAGCGGTGATACCTACGAGCAGTACTTC
CSARDLSSGDTYEQYF
>TRBJ1-5|NA|many|TRBV20-1
TGCAGTGCTAGAGATCTCAAGGGGCAGCCCCAGCATTTT
CSARDLKGQPQHF
>TRBJ2-7|NA|few|TRBV20-1
TGCAGTGCTAGCCTTAGCTCCTACGAGCAGTACTTC
CSASLSSYEQYF
>TRBJ2-3|NA|many|TRBV30
TGTGCCTGGACAGTAGGGTTTGAGGAAACAGATACGCAGTATTTT
CAWTVGFEETDTQYF
>TRBJ2-2|NA|many|TRBV27
TGTGCCAGCAGTTTAGAGGGGCCCCAGCCGTATCGGGGCCTAACCGGGGAGCTGTTTTTT
CASSLEGPQPYRGLTGELFF
>TRBJ1-1|NA|many|TRBV12-3/TRBV12-4
TGTGCCAGCAGTTTGCAGGGGTTTAACACTGAAGCTTTCTTT
CASSLQGFNTEAFF
>TRBJ1-1|NA|many|TRBV5-6
TGTGCCAGCAGCTCGGGGGGGGGTCGGACTGAAGCTTTCTTT
CASSSGGGRTEAFF
>TRBJ1-5|NA|many|TRBV20-1
TGCAGTGCTAGAGGAGGCAATCAGCCCCAGCATTTT
CSARGGNQPQHF
>TRBJ2-5|NA|NA|TRBV3-1
TGTGCCAGCAGCCAAGAGGTCACTGGGACGTACCAAGAGACCCAGTACTTC
CASSQEVTGTYQETQYF
>TRBJ1-5|NA|many|TRBV12-3/TRBV12-4
TGTGCCAGCAGCGAACAGGGAGGCAATCAGCCCCAGCATTTT
CASSEQGGNQPQHF
>TRBJ2-1|NA|many|TRBV5-1
TGCGCCAGCAGCAAGGACAAGAGCTCCTACAATGAGCAGTTCTTC
CASSKDKSSYNEQFF
>TRBJ2-3|TRBD2|many|TRBV5-6
TGTGCCAGCAGCTTACCGCCCGGGACTAGCGGGGAATATAGCACAGATACGCAGTATTTT
CASSLPPGTSGEYSTDTQYF
>TRBJ2-7|NA|NA|TRBV7-9
TGTGCCAGCAGCTTAGCGATTAGTCCCTACGAGCAGTACTTC
CASSLAISPYEQYF
>TRBJ1-2|NA|many|TRBV5-8
TGTGCCAGCAGCTTGTTTGGGGCTTCCTATGGCTACACCTTC
CASSLFGASYGYTF
>TRBJ2-7|NA|many|TRBV10-3
TGTGCCATCAGTGAGTCGAAAGGGTTCAACGAGCAGTACTTC
CAISESKGFNEQYF
>TRBJ1-4|NA|many|TRBV5-1
TGCGCCAGCAGCCCCGCCGGGGGAGGTGAAAAACTGTTTTTT
CASSPAGGGEKLFF
>TRBJ1-2|NA|many|TRBV5-5
TGTGCCAGCAGCTTCGCCGTCCAGGGGTTCGACTATGGCTACACCTTC
CASSFAVQGFDYGYTF
>TRBJ2-1|NA|many|TRBV15
TGTGCCACCAGCACCCGTGTACGTGGGGACCAGTTCTTC
CATSTRVRGDQFF
>TRBJ2-6|NA|many|TRBV19
TGTGCCAGTAGCCCGGTGAGGACCTCTGGGGCCAACGTCCTGACTTTC
CASSPVRTSGANVLTF
>TRBJ2-1|TRBD2|many|TRBV20-1
TGCAGTGCTAGAGGATTAACTAGCGGGGTATTGAATGAGCAGTTCTTC
CSARGLTSGVLNEQFF
>TRBJ2-3|NA|many|TRBV7-3
TGTGCCAGCAGCTTGCGGGCCCAAATCACAGATACGCAGTATTTT
CASSLRAQITDTQYF
>TRBJ2-7|TRBD1|many|TRBV5-1
TGCGCCAGCAGCTTGCCCTTGGCAGGGGGCAGAGACGAGCAGTACTTC
CASSLPLAGGRDEQYF
>TRBJ2-5|TRBD2|many|TRBV6-6
TGTGCCACATGTCGGGAGGCCCAAGAGACCCAGTACTTC
CATCREAQETQYF
>TRBJ1-5|NA|many|TRBV29-1
TGCAGCGTTGATCTGCAGGGTTATAGCAATCAGCCCCAGCATTTT
CSVDLQGYSNQPQHF
>TRBJ1-2|TRBD1|many|TRBV27
TGTGCCAGCAGTTTCCGGGACAGGGCGCACCCCTATGGCTACACCTTC
CASSFRDRAHPYGYTF